The 32 T cell receptor beta chains listed next were all sequenced from one sample in a study of blood T cells in healthy people across ages. A J-beta primer mix and a sample-barcoded 5' primer were used in a second PCR of roughly 6 to 11 cycles. TCRdb reprocessed the 5' RACE reads via MiXCR and lists one record per CDR3 protein. Among under 800,000 distinct CDR3 sequences listed, under 25% were seen once. The sequenced material came from blood. These receptors originate from a man between 65 and 79 years old in good health.

The V and J genes are TRBV2 and TRBJ1-2; D is undetermined. V lost 8 bases to trimming and J lost 4 bases, with 8 bases between them. There are 11 residues in the CDR3. From germline, CDR1 is SNHLY and CDR2 FYNNEI. The DNA of the CDR3 is TGTGCCAGCGACGGAGGCTATGGCTACACCTTC. Translating gives CASDGGYGYTF.

This clonotype was observed a few times. V is TRBV19 and J is TRBJ2-5; 8 nucleotides agree with TRBD2. CDR1 and CDR2 (germline): LNHDA, SQIVND (reference sequence). With 7 bases clipped from V and 1 base from J, the junction kept 5 bases outside the gene matches. The length of the CDR3 is 14 residues. The CDR3 here is CASKDSGIQETQYF. The CDR3 DNA follows: TGTGCCAGTAAGGATAGCGGGATCCAAGAGACCCAGTACTTC.

The chain links TRBV9 to TRBJ2-2; possible D gene TRBD2, 5 bases. The CDR3 runs 16 residues. Germline V gene sequence: CDR1 SGDLS, CDR2 YYNGEE. With 0 bases removed from V and 2 bases from J, the gap between germline ends came to 11 bases. CDR3 coding DNA: TGTGCCAGCAGCGTAGAGGCTAGCCGAAACACCGGGGAGCTGTTTTTT. Amino acids: CASSVEASRNTGELFF.

A single count supports this clonotype. This chain joins TRBV5-4 and TRBJ2-5; the D gene is possibly TRBD1 (6 bases). Near its end, the DNA agrees better with TRBJ2-1, so the J call may be wrong. CDR3 length equals 16 residues. Germline CDR1 SGHNT, CDR2 YYREEE (reference sequence). The CDR3 loop is CASYLDRPTSYNEQFF. Written as DNA, the CDR3 is TGTGCCAGCTACCTTGACAGGCCAACCTCCTACAATGAGCAGTTCTTC.

This clonotype has a handful of counts. This rearrangement joins TRBV15 to TRBJ2-2, with D uncertain. V gave up 0 bases and J gave up 8 bases, with 13 bases separating them. Germline V gene data show CDR1 as LNHNV and CDR2 as YYDKDF (reference sequence). The CDR3 spans 15 residues. The CDR3 protein is CATSRDFTGSGELFF. The CDR3 coding sequence is TGTGCCACCAGCAGAGATTTTACGGGTTCAGGGGAGCTGTTTTTT.

This chain joins TRBV27 and TRBJ2-5; D is perhaps TRBD1 or TRBD2 (5 bases each). Trimming pared 5 bases from V and 5 bases from J, leaving 15 bases between. The CDR3 contains 14 residues. CDR1 and CDR2 (germline): MNHEY, SMNVEV (reference sequence). The CDR3 DNA sequence: TGTGCCAGCAGTCAACCGGGACCACGGGAGACCCAGTACTTC. Encoded protein: CASSQPGPRETQYF.

The chain employs TRBV7-2 and TRBJ1-5; TRBD1 is a possible D gene (5 bases). The CDR3 loop spans 13 amino acids. Germline values: CDR1 SGHTA, CDR2 FQGNSA. Trimming took off 3 bases at V and 9 bases at J, with 12 bases between the two ends. CDR3 loop: CASSFQGDRPQHF. CDR3 DNA sequence: TGTGCCAGCAGCTTTCAAGGGGATCGGCCCCAGCATTTT. Variable domain in full (rest from reference TRBV7-2 and TRBJ1-5): GAGVSQSPSNKVTEKGKDVELRCDPISGHTALYWYRQSLGQGLEFLIYFQGNSAPDKSGLPSDRFSAERTGGSVSTLTIQRTQQEDSAVYLCASSFQGDRPQHFGDGTRLSIL.

At least ten counts were recorded for this clonotype. The chain links TRBV28 to TRBJ1-1; D is undetermined. Germline V lookup: CDR1 MDHEN, CDR2 SYDVKM. The CDR3 consists of 13 residues. V was shortened by 1 base and J by 0 bases, with 3 bases between the two germline ends. The CDR3: CASSLYVNTEAFF. CDR3 in DNA: TGTGCCAGCAGTTTATACGTGAACACTGAAGCTTTCTTT.

This clonotype appeared a few times. The chain is built from TRBV7-9 and TRBJ2-6, with D possibly matching TRBD1 (6 bases). In germline, CDR1 is SEHNR, CDR2 FQNEAQ (reference sequence). The germline V and J ends were trimmed by 3 bases and 2 bases, with 8 bases remaining between them. The CDR3 contains 15 residues. CDR3 residues: CASSLDSAGANVLTF. CDR3 nucleotide sequence: TGTGCCAGCAGCTTGGACAGCGCTGGGGCCAACGTCCTGACTTTC.

This clonotype was observed at least ten times. This chain connects TRBV9 to TRBJ2-1; 11 positions agree with TRBD2. Germline V gene lookup returns CDR1 SGDLS and CDR2 YYNGEE. The CDR3 sequence is 15 residues long. V shed 5 bases and J 8 bases; nucleotides not matched to a gene: 9. In nucleotides, the CDR3 is TGTGCCAGCAGTACTAGCGGGAGATGGTTCGATGAGCAGTTCTTC. Translation gives CASSTSGRWFDEQFF.

This clonotype was observed a few times. DNA for the CDR3: TGTGCCAGCAGTCTTTATAGAGGGTCGGAGACCCAGTACTTC. Protein: CASSLYRGSETQYF. The V call is TRBV12-3 or TRBV12-4, the J call TRBJ2-1; D may be TRBD2 (5 bases). The end of the DNA is better explained by TRBJ2-5, so the J call may be wrong. This CDR3 has 14 amino acids.

Only a few counts were recorded for this clonotype. The CDR3 nucleotides are TGTGCCAGCAGTAAAATAGGACCGTACGAGCAGTACTTC. This gives the protein CASSKIGPYEQYF. V usage is TRBV6-5 and J usage is TRBJ2-5; no reliable D call. The J call is in doubt because the DNA end fits TRBJ2-7 better. The CDR3 has 13 residues. The germline gives CDR1 MNHEY, CDR2 SVGAGI.

This rearrangement joins TRBV12-3 or TRBV12-4 to TRBJ2-5; possibly TRBD2 for D (6 bases). The V and J ends lost 6 bases and 4 bases respectively, with 15 bases between them. There are 14 residues in the CDR3. The CDR3 DNA reads as TGTGCCAGCAGCCCGGCCGGGAGAGGAGAGACCCAGTACTTC. It is translated as CASSPAGRGETQYF.

V is TRBV9 and J is TRBJ1-1, with D unclear. CDR1 is SGDLS, CDR2 YYNGEE, per germline. The CDR3 is made up of 13 amino acids. V was shortened by 2 bases and J by 1 base, with 6 bases between the two germline ends. CDR3 sequence: CASSVLQNTEAFF. The CDR3, as DNA: TGTGCCAGCAGCGTCCTACAGAACACTGAAGCTTTCTTT.

The V call is TRBV11-2, the J call TRBJ1-1; D might be TRBD1 (6 bases). CDR3 length: 14 amino acids. The germline CDR1 and CDR2 sequences are SGHAT and FQNNGV. V lost 5 bases to trimming and J lost 5 bases, with 15 bases between them. CDR3 in amino acids: CASSVQGSGTEAFF. DNA for the CDR3: TGTGCCAGCAGCGTACAGGGAAGTGGGACTGAAGCTTTCTTT.

The V call is TRBV20-1, the J call TRBJ2-5, with TRBD2 matching 12 bases. V trimming: 0 bases; J trimming: 5 bases; junction bases outside the gene matches: 10. The germline gives CDR1 DFQATT, CDR2 SNEGSKA (reference sequence). The CDR3 contains 17 residues. CDR3 sequence reads: CSARDLMSSGRGETQYF. The CDR3 DNA reads as TGCAGTGCTAGAGATCTTATGTCTAGCGGGAGGGGTGAGACCCAGTACTTC.

This clonotype was observed a handful of times. V usage is TRBV6-6 and J usage is TRBJ2-5, with 10 bases fitting TRBD2. Trimming removed 2 bases from V and 12 bases from J; junction bases left unmatched: 3. The CDR3 loop spans 12 amino acids. The germline CDR1 and CDR2 sequences are MNHNY and SVGAGI (reference sequence). CDR3 protein: CASSYASGREYF. The CDR3 region has the DNA TGTGCCAGCAGTTACGCTAGCGGGAGAGAGTACTTC.

This sequence joins TRBV10-3 and TRBJ2-2; D may match TRBD1 or TRBD2 (5 bases each). The V end lost 4 bases, the J end lost 5 bases, and 20 bases lay between the germline ends. The CDR3 extends over 17 amino acids. In germline, CDR1 is ENHRY, CDR2 SYGVKD. In DNA, the CDR3 is TGTGCCATCAGTGGCCGAGCTTTGACAGCGGAGACCGGGGAGCTGTTTTTT. Translation: CAISGRALTAETGELFF.

The chain employs TRBV2 and TRBJ2-5; D unresolved. This CDR3 region has 11 residues. Trimming cost V 8 bases and J 7 bases, with 11 bases left between them. CDR1 SNHLY and CDR2 FYNNEI come from the germline V gene. CDR3 residues: CASGPLGTQYF. CDR3 in DNA: TGTGCCAGCGGGCCTCTGGGGACCCAGTACTTC. Full variable domain (remainder filled in from reference TRBV2 and TRBJ2-5): EPEVTQTPSHQVTQMGQEVILRCVPISNHLYFYWYRQILGQKVEFLVSFYNNEISEKSEIFDDQFSVERPDGSNFTLKIRSTKLEDSAMYFCASGPLGTQYFGPGTRLLVL.

In this sample, this clonotype turned up a few times. The J gene is TRBJ2-3, the V gene TRBV4-1; 7 nucleotides line up with TRBD1. Germline trimming cut 0 bases from V and 4 bases from J; bases unmatched to any gene: 7. CDR1 MGHRA and CDR2 YSYEKL come from the germline V gene. This CDR3 has 16 residues. The DNA of the CDR3 is TGCGCCAGCAGCCAAGATAAAGACAGGGCGTCAGATACGCAGTATTTT. Protein product: CASSQDKDRASDTQYF.

V gene TRBV6-1 combines with J gene TRBJ1-3; D is ambiguous. The CDR3 loop spans 13 amino acids. V lost 2 bases to trimming and J lost 2 bases, with 4 bases between them. CDR1 and CDR2 from the germline V gene are MNHNS and SASEGT. CDR3 loop: CASSELTGNTIYF. In DNA form, the CDR3 reads TGTGCCAGCAGTGAATTGACTGGAAACACCATATATTTT.

This clonotype was seen a handful of times. A read error may produce the germline difference seen at one junction end. This rearrangement joins TRBV20-1 to TRBJ2-5; 14 bases map to TRBD2. This CDR3 has 14 amino acids. Germline lookup yields CDR1 DFQATT and CDR2 SNEGSKA (reference sequence). The CDR3 region has the DNA TGCAGTGCTCCCAAATCGGGACTAGCGGGAGTTAAGTTCTTC. It specifies CSAPKSGLAGVKFF.

This clonotype has a count of ten or more. V is TRBV10-2 and J is TRBJ2-7; D might be TRBD2 (6 bases). V lost 6 bases, J lost 7 bases, and 13 bases lay in between. This CDR3 is 12 amino acids long. Germline assignment: CDR1 WSHSY and CDR2 SAAADI. CDR3 bases: TGCGCCAGCAGGGACTACTGGAGGGAGCAGTACTTC. Encoded protein: CASRDYWREQYF.

A few counts support this clonotype. This chain connects TRBV2 to TRBJ2-3; TRBD2 matches 10 bases. In germline, CDR1 is SNHLY, CDR2 FYNNEI. The CDR3 has 15 amino acids. The J segment lost 5 bases and the V segment lost 1 base, leaving 3 bases of the junction unmatched. The CDR3 DNA sequence: TGTGCCAGCAGTGAAGGAGCGGGAGGGTTAGATACGCAGTATTTT. It encodes CASSEGAGGLDTQYF. Drawing the rest from reference TRBV2 and TRBJ2-3, the complete variable domain is EPEVTQTPSHQVTQMGQEVILRCVPISNHLYFYWYRQILGQKVEFLVSFYNNEISEKSEIFDDQFSVERPDGSNFTLKIRSTKLEDSAMYFCASSEGAGGLDTQYFGPGTRLTVL.

This chain joins TRBV28 and TRBJ2-7; D not resolved. The germline V gene has CDR1 MDHEN and CDR2 SYDVKM. There are 14 residues in the CDR3. Trimming pared 5 bases from V and 0 bases from J, leaving 11 bases between. The CDR3 bases are TGTGCCAGCAGTCCCCCGATGAGCTCCTACGAGCAGTACTTC. This codes for CASSPPMSSYEQYF.

This clonotype has a handful of counts. One base away lies a much larger clone, so this may be a sequencing read error. The J gene is TRBJ2-2, the V gene TRBV27; 9 bases are shared with TRBD2. This CDR3 region has 16 residues. Germline CDR1 is MNHEY and CDR2 is SMNVEV (reference sequence). The CDR3 DNA follows: TGTGCCAGCAGTCACTTAGCGGGAGTAGGCACCAGGGAGCTGTTTTTT. This codes for CASSHLAGVGTRELFF.

This clonotype was picked up a small number of times. This chain links TRBV28 with TRBJ2-7; 7 nucleotides line up with TRBD2. V lost 5 bases, J lost 5 bases, and 12 bases stayed unmatched. Per germline, CDR1 MDHEN and CDR2 SYDVKM. The CDR3 consists of 15 residues. In nucleotides, the CDR3 is TGTGCCAGCAGTGTCGGACTAGGTCCTCTCGACGAGCAGTACTTC. This codes for CASSVGLGPLDEQYF.

The gene calls are TRBV29-1 and TRBJ2-3; a weak D match, TRBD1 (6 bases). The CDR3 runs to 15 residues. Germline V CDR1 and CDR2: SQVTM, ANQGSEA. The germline V and J ends were trimmed by 3 bases and 0 bases, with 13 bases remaining between them. CDR3 residues: CSVDTGTTSTDTQYF. CDR3 bases: TGCAGCGTTGACACAGGGACCACTAGCACAGATACGCAGTATTTT.

This clonotype was counted between two and nine times. V is TRBV5-6 and J is TRBJ2-3; 9 bases align to TRBD1. J was trimmed by 3 bases and V by 4 bases; bases with no gene match: 6. Germline V gives CDR1 SGHDT, CDR2 YYEEEE. This CDR3 contains 15 residues. The CDR3 protein is CASSMTGGKTDTQYF. The CDR3 region has the DNA TGTGCCAGCAGCATGACAGGGGGAAAGACAGATACGCAGTATTTT. Full variable domain (remainder filled in from reference TRBV5-6 and TRBJ2-3): DAGVTQSPTHLIKTRGQQVTLRCSPKSGHDTVSWYQQALGQGPQFIFQYYEEEERQRGNFPDRFSGHQFPNYSSELNVNALLLGDSALYLCASSMTGGKTDTQYFGPGTRLTVL.

This clonotype was counted only a few times. The V and J genes are TRBV5-5 and TRBJ2-5; D is unresolved. The CDR3 has 13 residues. V lost 2 bases, J lost 2 bases, and 7 bases lay in between. Germline loops: CDR1 SGHKS, CDR2 YYEKEE (reference sequence). The CDR3 region is CASSFLAQETQYF. CDR3 in DNA: TGTGCCAGCAGCTTCCTGGCTCAAGAGACCCAGTACTTC.

The chain recombines TRBV2 with TRBJ1-2; 7 bases match TRBD1. J lost 7 bases, V lost 1 base, and 12 bases had no gene match. In germline, CDR1 is SNHLY, CDR2 FYNNEI. The CDR3 length is 16 residues. CDR3 residues: CASSEVGQGELFGYTF. CDR3 coding DNA: TGTGCCAGCAGTGAAGTTGGTCAGGGGGAACTATTTGGCTACACCTTC.

The chain links TRBV5-5 to TRBJ1-4; a weak D match, TRBD1 (5 bases). The germline V gene has CDR1 SGHKS and CDR2 YYEKEE (reference sequence). The CDR3 is 15 amino acids. Deletions cut 4 bases from V and 8 bases from J, with 18 bases between. The CDR3 loop reads CASSPNDSGGEKLFF. The DNA for the CDR3 is TGTGCCAGCAGCCCAAACGACAGCGGAGGGGAAAAACTGTTTTTT.